These T cell receptor beta chains were read from a single sample in a study of long-term antiretroviral therapy in people with HIV. Assay used: immunoSEQ multiplex PCR; TCRdb lists only in-frame clones, some missing. This sample has about 6,600 clones, with about 74% found just once. This specimen consisted of unsorted PBMCs, obtained 0.1 years before starting antiretroviral therapy. The receptors stem from a man between 18 and 29 years old with HIV. Each CDR3 is given with its conserved first and last residue. Fields, in order: D gene, V gene, CDR3 protein. D genes are given only for firm matches.

>.|TRBV28
CASSDSPNEKLFF
>.|TRBV7-8
CASSDGGLSTGELFF
>.|TRBV19
CASGDRGYYGYTF
>.|TRBV27
CASSSRGGDTGELFF
>TRBD1|TRBV18
CASSPLNEGATEAFF
>.|TRBV19
CASSRGGEQYF
>.|TRBV19
CASQSRELSSGANVLTF
>TRBD1|TRBV5-1
CASSKIGTANTGELFF
>.|TRBV28
CASSFPDNEKLFF
>.|TRBV13
CASSLLGVGQQETQYF